This TCR beta chain emerged from a study of cytomegalovirus exposure and HLA in healthy donors. Study-wide results and caveats: In a later analysis, a missense DCLRE1C variant was linked to TCR beta V- and J-gene trimming. Reportedly, HLA-A and HLA-B alleles of most subjects were accurately predicted from TCR beta. Specificity of three CMV-associated chains for CMV antigens was verified in vitro. Relative to the approximately 670-donor mean, N-insertions were reportedly fewer in an Asian-associated ancestry cluster in a later analysis.

13 Jbeta primers and 60 Vbeta primers were used for the PCR. Repertoires were generated with immunoSEQ multiplex PCR, while TCRdb's copy carries only in-frame clones and drops some. The sample lists approximately 70,000 clones, just over 75% occurring once. A remark on this clone: The antigen is not known.

Trimming stripped 6 bases from V and 0 bases from J, with 12 bases between. In germline, CDR1 is MDHEN, CDR2 SYDVKM. The CDR3 spans 15 residues. Sequenced sample: PBMCs. This TCR derives from a man in his forties or fifties in good health and CMV-seronegative. This chain joins TRBV28 and TRBJ1-5; D may be TRBD1 (6 bases). The chain's CDR3 is CASSRTANSNQPQHF. The CDR3 DNA reads as TGTGCCAGCAGCCGGACAGCAAATAGCAATCAGCCCCAGCATTTT.